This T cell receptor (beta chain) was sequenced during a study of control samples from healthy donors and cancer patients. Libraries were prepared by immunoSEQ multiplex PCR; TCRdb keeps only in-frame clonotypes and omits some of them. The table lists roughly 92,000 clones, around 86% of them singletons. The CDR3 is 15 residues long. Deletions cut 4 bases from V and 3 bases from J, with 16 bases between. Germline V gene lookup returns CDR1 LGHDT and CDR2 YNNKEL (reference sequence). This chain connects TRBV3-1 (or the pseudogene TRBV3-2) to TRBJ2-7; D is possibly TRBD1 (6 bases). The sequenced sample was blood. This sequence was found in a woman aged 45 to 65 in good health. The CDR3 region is CASSPNGWGHYEQYF. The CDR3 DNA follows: TGTGCCAGCAGCCCAAACGGATGGGGGCACTACGAGCAGTACTTC.